This TCR beta chain was identified during a study of radiotherapy plus CTLA-4 blockade in lung cancer. Study details: Objective responses occurred in roughly 20% of patients; roughly 31% had disease control. Findings and caveats of the study: Dynamics of early blood T cell clones, together with interferon-beta, were reportedly the best predictors of response. Following radiotherapy plus ipilimumab, tumor-derived TCR clones expanded in the blood.

The germline V gene encodes CDR1 MGHDK and CDR2 SYGVNS. The CDR3 runs 13 residues. Trimming cost V 1 base and J 4 bases, with 4 bases left between them. On this clone itself: Antigen unknown.

The assay was immunoSEQ multiplex PCR, and TCRdb's table has in-frame clones only and misses some. Counted here are tens of thousands of clones, approximately 84% occurring once; the ten biggest clones make up approximately 4.8%. Lung cancer patients with chemo-refractory metastatic non-small-cell disease were given focal radiation plus CTLA-4 blockade with ipilimumab. V is TRBV25-1 and J is TRBJ2-2; D unclear. Sequencing used peripheral blood, obtained from a patient treated with radiotherapy plus ipilimumab. This clonotype was sampled from a human donor with non-small cell lung cancer whose response to radiotherapy plus ipilimumab could not be evaluated. In nucleotides, the CDR3 is TGTGCCAGCAGTGAATGGGCCACCGGGGAGCTGTTTTTT. Translation gives CASSEWATGELFF.